Reported below is one TCR beta chain. This sample was taken from a study of blood T cell repertoires in COVID-19. The overall study: Spain, Italy and the United States supplied samples that represented acute and convalescent COVID-19. From T cells, B-cell-depleted T cells, or PBMCs came the material, which was cDNA or gDNA.

Methods used by the authors: Amplifying reference gene primers gave estimates of nucleated cell counts. Generated by immunoSEQ multiplex PCR, the TCRdb table keeps only in-frame clones and is missing some. V and J calls and clone size are copied from that table; D and trimming were computed from the DNA. The sample has approximately 470,000 clones; approximately 85% are singletons. The CDR3 has 12 residues. V gave up 5 bases and J gave up 5 bases, with 8 bases separating them. CDR1 and CDR2 (germline): MNHNY, SVGAGI (reference sequence). This TCR was sampled from a human donor in a cohort sampled during active COVID-19. V and J are TRBV6-6 and TRBJ2-3; no clear D gene. Sequenced material: peripheral blood. This CDR3 reads CASSRTGDTQYF. Here the CDR3 DNA reads TGTGCCAGCAGTCGGACGGGAGATACGCAGTATTTT.